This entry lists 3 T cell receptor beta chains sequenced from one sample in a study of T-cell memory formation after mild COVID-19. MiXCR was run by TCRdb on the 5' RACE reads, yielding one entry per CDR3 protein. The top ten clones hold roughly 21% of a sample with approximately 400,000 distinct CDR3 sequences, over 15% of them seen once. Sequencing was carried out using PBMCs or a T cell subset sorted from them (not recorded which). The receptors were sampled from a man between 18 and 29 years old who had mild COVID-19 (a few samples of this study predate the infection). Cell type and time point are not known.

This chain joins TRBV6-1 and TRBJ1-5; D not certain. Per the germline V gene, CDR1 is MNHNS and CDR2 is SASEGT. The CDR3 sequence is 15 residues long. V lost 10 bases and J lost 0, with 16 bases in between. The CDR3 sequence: CAITAGTYSNQPQHF. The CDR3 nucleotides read TGTGCCATTACGGCGGGTACCTATAGCAATCAGCCCCAGCATTTT.

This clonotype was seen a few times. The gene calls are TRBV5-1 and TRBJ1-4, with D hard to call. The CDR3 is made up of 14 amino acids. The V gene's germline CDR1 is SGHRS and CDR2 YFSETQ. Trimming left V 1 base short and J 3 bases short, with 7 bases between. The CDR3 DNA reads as TGCGCCAGCAGCTTGCAGCCCTCTAATGAAAAACTGTTTTTT. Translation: CASSLQPSNEKLFF.

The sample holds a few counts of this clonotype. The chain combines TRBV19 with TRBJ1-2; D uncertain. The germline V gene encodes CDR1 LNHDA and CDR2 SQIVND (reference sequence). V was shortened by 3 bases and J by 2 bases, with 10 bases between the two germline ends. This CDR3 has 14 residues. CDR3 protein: CASSILTVNYGYTF. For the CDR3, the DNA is TGTGCCAGTAGTATCCTGACGGTGAACTATGGCTACACCTTC. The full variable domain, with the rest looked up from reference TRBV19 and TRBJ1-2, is DGGITQSPKYLFRKEGQNVTLSCEQNLNHDAMYWYRQDPGQGLRLIYYSQIVNDFQKGDIAEGYSVSREKKESFPLTVTSAQKNPTAFYLCASSILTVNYGYTFGSGTRLTVV.